Shown below are 25 T cell receptor beta chains from a single sample sequenced in a study of OX40 agonist ivuxolimab in advanced cancers. Assay used: immunoSEQ multiplex PCR; TCRdb lists only in-frame clones, some missing. The table shows about 84,000 clones, with 89% occurring only once. The sequences come from CD4+ or CD8+ T cells sorted from blood, collected in a trial of the OX40 agonist ivuxolimab. These receptors were taken from an adult with an advanced solid tumor such as melanoma, head and neck, liver or kidney cancer.

Comments on this clone: The conserved closing phenylalanine or tryptophan is absent in this CDR3, likely reflecting a read error. This chain joins TRBV30 and TRBJ1-5; D remains ambiguous. The germline V and J ends were trimmed by 5 bases and 4 bases, with 12 bases remaining between them. Germline CDR1 is GTSNPN and CDR2 is SVGIG (reference sequence). This CDR3 is built from 13 residues. The CDR3 protein is CAWAGNLNQPQHL. The CDR3 DNA reads TGTGCCTGGGCCGGCAATCTAAATCAGCCCCAGCATCTT.

The chain links TRBV10-3 to TRBJ2-7; possibly TRBD1 for D (6 bases). Between the trimmed V and J ends, which lost 4 bases and 7 bases, there was a span of 14 bases. This CDR3 is built from 13 residues. CDR1 and CDR2 from the germline V gene are ENHRY and SYGVKD. CDR3 amino acids: CAISGGQGGEQYF. The CDR3 DNA reads as TGTGCCATCAGTGGGGGACAAGGGGGTGAGCAGTACTTC.

The V call is TRBV7-8, the J call TRBJ2-2; 14 nucleotides match TRBD2. There are 18 residues in the CDR3. Per germline, CDR1 SGHVS and CDR2 FQNEAQ. Losses at the gene ends were 5 bases for V and 6 bases for J; bases not matched to a gene: 11. The CDR3 spells CASSGRTSGGTKAGELFF. CDR3 coding DNA: TGTGCCAGCAGCGGTCGGACTAGCGGGGGGACAAAGGCCGGGGAGCTGTTTTTT.

The rearrangement uses TRBV5-8 and TRBJ1-2, with D possibly matching TRBD1 (5 bases). Trimming cost V 1 base and J 7 bases, with 17 bases left between them. CDR1 and CDR2 from the germline V gene are SGHTS and YDEGEE. The CDR3 totals 15 residues. The CDR3 sequence is CASSLLRGASSGYTF. CDR3 in DNA: TGTGCCAGCAGCTTGTTAAGGGGCGCGAGCAGTGGCTACACCTTC.

V usage is TRBV11-2 and J usage is TRBJ1-1; no firm D call. The CDR3 runs to 15 residues. Germline CDR1 SGHAT, CDR2 FQNNGV. V lost 5 bases and J 0 bases, leaving 13 bases between the germline ends. The CDR3 protein is CASSQDNRLNTEAFF. The DNA of the CDR3 is TGTGCCAGCAGCCAAGATAACAGACTGAACACTGAAGCTTTCTTT.

This clone was seen a single time. The CDR3 nucleotides are TGTGCCAGCAGCGTACCACAGGGCCGGGAGCTGTTTTTT. This gives the protein CASSVPQGRELFF. The chain recombines TRBV9 with TRBJ2-2, with TRBD1 as a possible D gene (6 bases). CDR3 size: 13 residues. Germline V CDR1 and CDR2: SGDLS, YYNGEE. The V and J ends lost 1 base and 9 bases respectively, with 10 bases between them.

The V and J genes are TRBV7-2 and TRBJ2-1, with D tentatively TRBD1 (6 bases). This CDR3 spans 12 amino acids. Germline values: CDR1 SGHTA, CDR2 FQGNSA. Trimming took 5 bases from V and 8 from J, leaving 10 bases between them. The CDR3 DNA follows: TGTGCCAGCAGCCCAGGGGTGTATGAGCAGTTCTTC. Translated: CASSPGVYEQFF.

Note on this clone: The junction departs from the called germline gene at one end, perhaps through a read error. V and J are TRBV28 and TRBJ1-1, with no clear D. This CDR3 region has 14 residues. Germline assignment: CDR1 MDHEN and CDR2 SYDVKM. CDR3: CASTLHPRNTEAFF. CDR3 bases: TGTGCCAGCACTTTACACCCCAGGAACACTGAAGCTTTCTTT.

The chain has TRBV29-1 and TRBJ2-4; D unclear. The CDR3 contains 16 residues. V gave up 4 bases and J gave up 1 base, with 17 bases separating them. Germline V CDR1 and CDR2: SQVTM, ANQGSEA. The CDR3 protein is CSVVTQRGIAKNIQYF. The CDR3 nucleotides read TGCAGCGTTGTAACACAGAGAGGAATTGCCAAAAACATTCAGTACTTC.

This clone occurred once. The chain is built from TRBV19 and TRBJ2-3; 16 bases are a match to TRBD2. The CDR3 has 16 amino acids. V was pared by 9 bases and J by 4 bases, with 7 bases of the junction left unmatched. Germline CDR1 is LNHDA and CDR2 is SQIVND (reference sequence). Here the CDR3 DNA reads TGTGCCAGCGGGACTAGCGGGAGGGTAGGCGCAGATACGCAGTATTTT. Protein sequence: CASGTSGRVGADTQYF.

The rearrangement uses TRBV2 and TRBJ2-4; 10 bases line up with TRBD1. There are 14 residues in the CDR3. From germline, CDR1 is SNHLY and CDR2 FYNNEI. The V and J ends lost 3 bases and 7 bases, in that order; junction bases with no gene match: 3. The CDR3: CASSEDRGRNIQYF. The CDR3 DNA reads as TGTGCCAGCAGTGAGGACAGGGGGAGGAACATTCAGTACTTC. Supplemented by reference TRBV2 and TRBJ2-4, the full variable domain reads EPEVTQTPSHQVTQMGQEVILRCVPISNHLYFYWYRQILGQKVEFLVSFYNNEISEKSEIFDDQFSVERPDGSNFTLKIRSTKLEDSAMYFCASSEDRGRNIQYFGAGTRLSVL.

V gene TRBV7-8 combines with J gene TRBJ2-7, with D possibly matching TRBD2 (6 bases). The CDR3 runs to 13 residues. In germline, CDR1 is SGHVS, CDR2 FQNEAQ. V dropped 3 bases and J dropped 5 bases, with 11 bases sitting between them. As DNA, the CDR3 is TGTGCCAGCAGCTTCGCGGGAACTAACGAGCAGTACTTC. As protein: CASSFAGTNEQYF.

V is TRBV30 and J is TRBJ2-7, with D possibly TRBD1 on 6 matching bases. This CDR3 has 12 amino acids. Deletions cut 3 bases from V and 2 bases from J, with 8 bases between. In germline, CDR1 is GTSNPN, CDR2 SVGIG (reference sequence). As DNA, the CDR3 is TGTGCCTGGAGGACAGGTCCCTACGAGCAGTACTTC. This encodes CAWRTGPYEQYF.

This chain's CDR3 is CASSLAPALFF. CDR3 DNA: TGTGCCAGCAGTCTCGCACCGGCACTGTTTTTT. The rearrangement uses TRBV2 and TRBJ1-4; no firm D call. From germline, CDR1 is SNHLY and CDR2 FYNNEI. The CDR3 sequence is 11 residues long. Trimming removed 5 bases at V and 13 bases at J, with 11 bases between.

Only one count was recorded for this clone. The chain employs TRBV5-5 and TRBJ1-4; D ambiguous. Trimming removed 2 bases at V and 5 bases at J, with 7 bases between. Per the germline V gene, CDR1 is SGHKS and CDR2 is YYEKEE (reference sequence). The CDR3 is 13 amino acids. This CDR3 reads CASSFALNEKLFF. The CDR3 region has the DNA TGTGCCAGCAGCTTTGCGTTAAATGAAAAACTGTTTTTT.

This clone has a handful of counts. This chain links TRBV15 with TRBJ2-5, with 8 bases lining up with TRBD2. Unmatched junction bases numbered 6, after V lost 1 base and J lost 2 bases. This CDR3 comprises 16 residues. Germline V CDR1 and CDR2: LNHNV, YYDKDF (reference sequence). The CDR3 region has the DNA TGTGCCACCAGCAGAGGCACTAGCGGTCTACAAGAGACCCAGTACTTC. Translation gives CATSRGTSGLQETQYF.

This clone has a single count. This rearrangement joins TRBV30 to TRBJ1-3; D not certain. This CDR3 is built from 13 residues. Germline lookup yields CDR1 GTSNPN and CDR2 SVGIG (reference sequence). Trimming cost V 2 bases and J 2 bases, with 7 bases left between them. This chain's CDR3 is CAWSKLTGNTIYF. DNA of the CDR3: TGTGCCTGGAGTAAATTAACTGGAAACACCATATATTTT. Variable domain in full (rest from reference TRBV30 and TRBJ1-3): SQTIHQWPATLVQPVGSPLSLECTVEGTSNPNLYWYRQAAGRGLQLLFYSVGIGQISSEVPQNLSASRPQDRQFILSSKKLLLSDSGFYLCAWSKLTGNTIYFGEGSWLTVV.

The chain links TRBV4-2 to TRBJ2-7; D is ambiguous. Germline assignment: CDR1 LGHNA and CDR2 YNFKEQ. The CDR3 is 13 residues long. V was clipped by 0 bases and J by 7 bases, with 10 bases between them. CDR3 bases: TGTGCCAGCAGCCAAGAACGCAGGAGAGAGCAGTACTTC. This encodes CASSQERRREQYF.

Only a few counts were recorded for this clone. The chain is built from TRBV7-8 and TRBJ2-3, with 10 positions matching TRBD2. The trim removed 0 bases at V and 3 bases at J, leaving 9 bases unmatched. Germline CDR1 is SGHVS and CDR2 is FQNEAQ. This CDR3 has 18 amino acids. The CDR3 sequence is CASSLAALAGVSTDTQYF. The CDR3 DNA reads TGTGCCAGCAGCTTAGCGGCTCTAGCGGGAGTTTCGACAGATACGCAGTATTTT. Filled out from reference TRBV7-8 and TRBJ2-3, the complete variable domain reads GAGVSQSPRYKVAKRGQDVALRCDPISGHVSLFWYQQALGQGPEFLTYFQNEAQLDKSGLPSDRFFAERPEGSVSTLKIQRTQQEDSAVYLCASSLAALAGVSTDTQYFGPGTRLTVL.

This clone has just one count. This sequence joins TRBV19 and TRBJ2-3; a possible D gene is TRBD1 (5 bases). V was clipped by 8 bases and J by 0 bases, with 15 bases between them. The CDR3 spans 15 residues. The germline gives CDR1 LNHDA, CDR2 SQIVND (reference sequence). CDR3 in amino acids: CASRPLTDSTDTQYF. The CDR3 DNA reads TGTGCCAGTCGGCCCCTGACAGATAGCACAGATACGCAGTATTTT.

This clone was counted once. This chain joins TRBV7-8 and TRBJ2-1, with TRBD2 identical over 12 bases. This CDR3 contains 19 residues. Germline loops: CDR1 SGHVS, CDR2 FQNEAQ. J gave up 3 bases and V 6 bases, and 15 bases lay outside the gene matches. This CDR3 is CASSKRDGLAGTLYNEQFF. The DNA for the CDR3 is TGTGCCAGCAGTAAGCGCGACGGACTAGCGGGGACCCTCTACAATGAGCAGTTCTTC.

V and J are TRBV19 and TRBJ1-1, with 7 nucleotides matching TRBD1. Per germline, CDR1 LNHDA and CDR2 SQIVND (reference sequence). The V segment lost 7 bases and the J segment 3 bases; nucleotides outside the gene matches: 2. This CDR3 has 12 amino acids. The CDR3: CASMGQYTEAFF. The CDR3 DNA follows: TGTGCCAGTATGGGACAGTACACTGAAGCTTTCTTT.

This rearrangement joins TRBV30 to TRBJ1-1; 7 bases agree with TRBD1. V shed 0 bases and J 6 bases; nucleotides not matched to a gene: 10. CDR3 length: 15 residues. Germline V lookup: CDR1 GTSNPN, CDR2 SVGIG (reference sequence). CDR3 bases: TGTGCCTGGAGTGTACCCCCACAGGGGAAGCCTGAAGCTTTCTTT. Translation: CAWSVPPQGKPEAFF.

A single count supports this clone. V is TRBV2 and J is TRBJ2-7; possibly TRBD1 for D (5 bases). The CDR3 contains 14 residues. V lost 4 bases, J lost 3 bases, and 13 bases lay in between. Germline V gene sequence: CDR1 SNHLY, CDR2 FYNNEI. The CDR3 protein is CASSGGIGLYEQYF. CDR3 DNA: TGTGCCAGCAGTGGGGGCATCGGCCTCTACGAGCAGTACTTC.

The chain uses TRBV7-9 and TRBJ2-1; 7 bases line up with TRBD1. The CDR3 totals 14 residues. V dropped 0 bases and J dropped 7; count of bases not matched to a gene: 3. Germline V gene sequence: CDR1 SEHNR, CDR2 FQNEAQ (reference sequence). CDR3 DNA sequence: TGTGCCAGCAGCTTAGCGGGGACAGCTAATGAGCAGTTCTTC. Its protein product is CASSLAGTANEQFF.